The clone carrying this T cell receptor beta chain was seen a handful of times. The target antigen is unknown. The record originates from a study of T cell repertoires in cytomegalovirus infection. The overall study: Both a matching HLA type and CMV infection were indicated by public TCR beta signatures.

TCRdb itself ran the reads through MiXCR, one entry per CDR3 protein. This table has 110,000 to 150,000 distinct CDR3 sequences, roughly a third appearing once. CDR1 MNHNS and CDR2 SASEGT come from the germline V gene. The CDR3 runs 17 residues. V shed 5 bases and J 3 bases; nucleotides not matched to a gene: 15. The clonotype comes from a human donor in good health (CMV status not recorded). Some clones in this sample may be carry-over from other donors' samples. This specimen consisted of CD8+ T cells from cultured PBMCs, obtained from culture after CMV antigen stimulation. The chain couples TRBV6-1 to TRBJ2-5; 7 nucleotides line up with TRBD2. In nucleotides, the CDR3 is TGTGCCAGCAGTTACACCAACGGACTAGTCATCGAAGAGACCCAGTACTTC. As protein: CASSYTNGLVIEETQYF.